The present T cell receptor beta chain was sequenced within a study of blood T cell repertoires in COVID-19. Study details: There were acute and convalescent COVID-19 samples, and they came from the United States, Italy and Spain.

In the source study's methods: Amplification with reference gene primers provided the estimates of nucleated cell counts. Only in-frame clones appear in the TCRdb table, and some are missing; sequencing was by immunoSEQ multiplex PCR. Clonal size and the V and J genes are those of that table, whereas D and trimming came from the DNA. The data show around 99,000 clones, with 60% to 85% seen just once and about 8.1% held by the top ten. This clonotype was obtained from a middle-aged man who had recovered from COVID-19. Sequencing used peripheral blood.

The CDR3 is CASSLGVAGSTDTQYF. CDR3 DNA sequence: TGTGCCAGCAGCTTGGGGGTAGCGGGGAGCACAGATACGCAGTATTTT. This sequence joins TRBV5-8 and TRBJ2-3, with 8 bases identical to TRBD2. Germline V gives CDR1 SGHTS, CDR2 YDEGEE. The V and J ends lost 0 bases and 0 bases, in that order; junction bases with no gene match: 3. The CDR3 is made up of 16 amino acids.